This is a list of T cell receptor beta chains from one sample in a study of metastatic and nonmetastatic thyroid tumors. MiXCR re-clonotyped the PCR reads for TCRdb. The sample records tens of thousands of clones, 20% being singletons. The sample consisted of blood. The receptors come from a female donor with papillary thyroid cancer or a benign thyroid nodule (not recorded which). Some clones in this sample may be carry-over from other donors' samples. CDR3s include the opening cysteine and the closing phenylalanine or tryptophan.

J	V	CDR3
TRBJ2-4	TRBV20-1	CSARDPVAKNIQYF
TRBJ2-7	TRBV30	CAWSEGQGYSYEQYF
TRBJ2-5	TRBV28	CASSRTVSMQTQYF
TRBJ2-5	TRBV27	CASRRTSGWGMEETQYF
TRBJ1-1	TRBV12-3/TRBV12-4	CASSFRGYEAFF
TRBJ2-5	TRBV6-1	CASSEGQVGVETQYF
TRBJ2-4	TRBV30	CAWSVLGGDIQYF
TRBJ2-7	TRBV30	CAWSALDGKSSYEQYF
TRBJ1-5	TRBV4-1	CASSQDANWHSNQPQHF
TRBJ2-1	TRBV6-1	CASSVRDYTNNEQFF
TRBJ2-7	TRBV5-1	CASSLAGGRAGYEQYF
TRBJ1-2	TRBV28	CASSLRGYGYTF
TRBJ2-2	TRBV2	CASSEGRQGGGTGELFF
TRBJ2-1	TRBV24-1	CATREPDSNEQFF
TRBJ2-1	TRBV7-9	CASTLGQRQGKFF
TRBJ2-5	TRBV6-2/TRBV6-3	CASSRLAGETQYF
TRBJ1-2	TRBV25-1	CASSPSGAANYGYTF
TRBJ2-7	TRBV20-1	CSARDGGLAWYEQYF
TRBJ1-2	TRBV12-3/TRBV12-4	CASKENRAAGYTF
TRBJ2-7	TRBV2	CASSAGRAYEQYF
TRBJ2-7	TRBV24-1	CATSDDGLDYEQYF
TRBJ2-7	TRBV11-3	CASSLGDNYEQYF
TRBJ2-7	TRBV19	CASSIGSREYGYEQYF
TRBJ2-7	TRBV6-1	CASRPAGYEQYF